This T cell receptor beta chain emerged from a study of radiotherapy plus CTLA-4 blockade in lung cancer (dated by TCRdb to 2016 to 2019). For the wider study: Among the enrolled patients, 18% had an objective response, and about 29% reached disease control. General study outcomes and caveats: After treatment with radiotherapy and ipilimumab, TCR clones that originated in tumors expanded in peripheral blood. Early dynamic changes in blood T cell clones, together with increased serum interferon-beta after radiation, were reported as the strongest predictors of response.

Library construction relied on the immunoSEQ multiplex PCR assay. As stored in TCRdb, this immuneACCESS dataset retains in-frame rearrangements with V and J assigned. A fraction of the clones does not appear; measured against another copy, unresolved V genes explain less than half of the discrepancy, and the remainder lacks a known reason. The sample table records 30,000 or so clones; almost 80% of these occur just once. The ten largest make up 7.5% of the sample. V and J are truncated by 4 bases and 6 bases respectively, leaving an intervening sequence of 12 bases. The CDR3, from cysteine to phenylalanine, totals 13 residues. This entry keeps only the CDR3 DNA: 39 bases, framed from base 1. The CDR1 and CDR2 encoded by the germline V gene (reference sequence) are SGHNT and YYREEE. Details on this clone: Its antigen specificity is not known. It has no much larger one-base neighbor in the sample; base qualities were not kept.

The study evaluated CTLA-4 blockade (ipilimumab) given together with focal radiation therapy in patients who had chemo-refractory metastatic non-small-cell lung cancer. The source is a human donor with non-small cell lung cancer who had stable disease on radiotherapy plus ipilimumab. Here the chain combines TRBV5-4 and TRBJ2-3, with the D gene too uncertain to name. Sequencing was performed on peripheral blood, taken from a patient treated with radiotherapy plus ipilimumab. Read as DNA, the sequence is TGTGCCAGCAGCCTGGACCTGACGGATACGCAGTATTTT. This translates into CASSLDLTDTQYF.